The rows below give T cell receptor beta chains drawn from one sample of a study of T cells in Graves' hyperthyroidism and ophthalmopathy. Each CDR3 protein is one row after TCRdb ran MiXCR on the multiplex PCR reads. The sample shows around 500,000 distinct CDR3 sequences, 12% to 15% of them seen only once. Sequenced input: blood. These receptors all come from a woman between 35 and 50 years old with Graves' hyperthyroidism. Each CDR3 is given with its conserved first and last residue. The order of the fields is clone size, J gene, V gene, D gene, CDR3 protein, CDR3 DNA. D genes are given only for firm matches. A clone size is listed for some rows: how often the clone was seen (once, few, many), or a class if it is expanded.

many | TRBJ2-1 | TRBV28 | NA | CAIRSLAGAHYNEQFF | TGTGCCATCCGGAGCTTGGCGGGGGCACACTACAATGAGCAGTTCTTC
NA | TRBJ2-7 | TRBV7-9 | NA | CASSLTGQDEQYF | TGTGCCAGCAGCTTAACGGGACAAGACGAGCAGTACTTC
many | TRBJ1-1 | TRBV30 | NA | CAWSRDTLNTEAFF | TGTGCCTGGAGCAGGGACACCCTGAACACTGAAGCTTTCTTT
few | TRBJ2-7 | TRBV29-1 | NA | CSVEDGDGQYEQYF | TGCAGCGTTGAAGATGGGGACGGACAGTACGAGCAGTACTTC
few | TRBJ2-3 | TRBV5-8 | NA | CASSSAGRTDTQYF | TGTGCCAGCAGTTCGGCAGGGCGCACAGATACGCAGTATTTT
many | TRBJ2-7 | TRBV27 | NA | CASSLLGAYEQYF | TGTGCCAGCAGTTTATTAGGTGCCTACGAGCAGTACTTC
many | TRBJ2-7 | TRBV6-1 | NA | CASSSTGPSSYEQYF | TGTGCCAGCAGTTCGACAGGTCCGTCCTCCTACGAGCAGTACTTC
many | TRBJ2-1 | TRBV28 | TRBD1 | CASSLGQGAFWVDEQFF | TGTGCCAGCAGTTTAGGACAGGGGGCGTTCTGGGTGGATGAGCAGTTCTTC
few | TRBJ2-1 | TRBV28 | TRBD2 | CASLGTSGALSYNEQFF | TGTGCCAGCCTGGGGACTAGCGGGGCCCTCTCCTACAATGAGCAGTTCTTC
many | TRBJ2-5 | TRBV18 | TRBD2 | CASSPGREGFLRETQYF | TGTGCCAGCTCACCAGGGAGGGAGGGCTTTCTCCGAGAGACCCAGTACTTC
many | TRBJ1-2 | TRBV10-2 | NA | CASSGGGVVYGYTF | TGCGCCAGCAGTGGAGGGGGGGTAGTCTATGGCTACACCTTC
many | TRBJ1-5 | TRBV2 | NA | CASSDGEVQPQHF | TGTGCCAGCAGTGATGGGGAAGTGCAGCCCCAGCATTTT
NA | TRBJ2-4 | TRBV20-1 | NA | CSARNLGGNIQYF | TGCAGTGCTAGAAACCTGGGGGGAAACATTCAGTACTTC
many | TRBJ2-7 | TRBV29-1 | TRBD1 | CSVPGQGYEQYF | TGCAGCGTTCCGGGACAGGGTTACGAGCAGTACTTC
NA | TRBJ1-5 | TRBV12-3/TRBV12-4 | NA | CASSLADTNQPQHF | TGTGCCAGCAGTTTAGCGGACACTAATCAGCCCCAGCATTTT
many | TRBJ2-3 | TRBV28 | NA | CASSTGNTDTQYF | TGTGCCAGCAGTACCGGGAACACAGATACGCAGTATTTT
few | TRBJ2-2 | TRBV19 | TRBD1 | CASSATGGNTGELFF | TGTGCCAGTAGTGCGACAGGGGGGAACACCGGGGAGCTGTTTTTT
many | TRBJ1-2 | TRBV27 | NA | CASVGGDYGYTF | TGTGCCAGCGTGGGGGGGGACTATGGCTACACCTTC
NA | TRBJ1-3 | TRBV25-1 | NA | CASSEGQGQISGNTIYF | TGTGCCAGCAGTGAGGGTCAGGGGCAAATCTCTGGAAACACCATATATTTT
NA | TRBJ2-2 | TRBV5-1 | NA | CASSLAVARATGELFF | TGCGCCAGCAGCTTGGCCGTTGCAAGGGCCACCGGGGAGCTGTTTTTT
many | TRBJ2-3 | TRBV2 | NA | CASKWQGNTDTQYF | TGTGCCAGCAAGTGGCAGGGTAACACAGATACGCAGTATTTT
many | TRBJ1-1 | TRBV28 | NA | CASSLSRLRGIIKTLNTEAFF | TGTGCCAGCAGTTTATCCAGGTTGAGAGGGATCATCAAAACATTGAACACTGAAGCTTTCTTT
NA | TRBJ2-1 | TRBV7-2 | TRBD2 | CASSVLAGGPFHEQFF | TGTGCCAGCAGCGTACTAGCGGGAGGGCCTTTCCATGAGCAGTTCTTC
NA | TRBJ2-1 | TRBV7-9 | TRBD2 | CASSFSGRANEQFF | TGTGCCAGCAGCTTTAGCGGGAGGGCCAATGAGCAGTTCTTC
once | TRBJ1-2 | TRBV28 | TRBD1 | CASGTWTGAVSGYTF | TGTGCCAGCGGGACTTGGACAGGGGCGGTGAGTGGCTACACCTTC
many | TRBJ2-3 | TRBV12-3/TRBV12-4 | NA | CASSLSFGGSDTQYF | TGTGCCAGCAGTTTAAGTTTTGGTGGCTCAGATACGCAGTATTTT
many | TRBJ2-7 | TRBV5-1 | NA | CASSLGRPSSYEQYF | TGCGCCAGCAGCTTGGGACGGCCAAGCTCCTACGAGCAGTACTTC
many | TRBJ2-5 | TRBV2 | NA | CASNIQQETQYF | TGTGCCAGCAATATACAGCAAGAGACCCAGTACTTC
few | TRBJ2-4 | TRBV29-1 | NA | CSIRTGDSFQYF | TGCAGCATAAGAACAGGGGACTCGTTTCAGTACTTC